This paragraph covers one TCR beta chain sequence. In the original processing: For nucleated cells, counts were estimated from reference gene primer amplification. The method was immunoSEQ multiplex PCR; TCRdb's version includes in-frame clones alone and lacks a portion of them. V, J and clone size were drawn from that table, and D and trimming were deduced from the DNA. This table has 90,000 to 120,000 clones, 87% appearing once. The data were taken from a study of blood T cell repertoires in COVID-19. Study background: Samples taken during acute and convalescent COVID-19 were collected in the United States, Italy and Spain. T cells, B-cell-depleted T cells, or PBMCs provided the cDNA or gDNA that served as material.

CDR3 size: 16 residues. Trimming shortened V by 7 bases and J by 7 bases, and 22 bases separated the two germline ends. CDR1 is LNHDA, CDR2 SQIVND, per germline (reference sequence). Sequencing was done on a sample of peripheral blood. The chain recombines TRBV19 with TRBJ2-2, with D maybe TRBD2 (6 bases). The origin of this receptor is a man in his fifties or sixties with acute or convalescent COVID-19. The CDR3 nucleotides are TGTGCCAGTAAGGTCTGGGGGGAGGATTACAGCGGGGAGCTGTTTTTT. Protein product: CASKVWGEDYSGELFF.